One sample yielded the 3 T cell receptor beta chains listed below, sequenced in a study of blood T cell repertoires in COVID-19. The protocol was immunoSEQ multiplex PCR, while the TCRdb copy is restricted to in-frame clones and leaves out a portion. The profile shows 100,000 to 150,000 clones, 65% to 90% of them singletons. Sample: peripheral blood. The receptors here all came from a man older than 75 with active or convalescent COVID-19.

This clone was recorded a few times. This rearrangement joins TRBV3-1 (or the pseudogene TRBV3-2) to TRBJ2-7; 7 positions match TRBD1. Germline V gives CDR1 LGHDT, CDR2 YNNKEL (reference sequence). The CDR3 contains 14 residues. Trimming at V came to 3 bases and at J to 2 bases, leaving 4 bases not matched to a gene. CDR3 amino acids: CASSHDREPYEQYF. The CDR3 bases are TGTGCCAGCAGCCATGACAGGGAGCCCTACGAGCAGTACTTC.

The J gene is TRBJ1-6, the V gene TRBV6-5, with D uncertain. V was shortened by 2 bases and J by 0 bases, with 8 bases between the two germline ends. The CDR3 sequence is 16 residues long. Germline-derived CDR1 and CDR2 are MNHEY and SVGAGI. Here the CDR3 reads CASSYGRGSYNSPLHF. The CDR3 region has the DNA TGTGCCAGCAGTTACGGGCGGGGCTCCTATAATTCACCCCTCCACTTT.

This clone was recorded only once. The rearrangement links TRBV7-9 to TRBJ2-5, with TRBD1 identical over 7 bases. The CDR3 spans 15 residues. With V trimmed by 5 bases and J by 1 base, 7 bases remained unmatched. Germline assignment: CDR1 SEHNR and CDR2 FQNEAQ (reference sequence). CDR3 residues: CASSLNRGFQETQYF. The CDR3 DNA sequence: TGTGCCAGCAGCCTGAACAGGGGATTCCAAGAGACCCAGTACTTC.